The TCR beta chain described here comes from a study of response to subunit inactivated influenza vaccine. Overall study findings and caveats: Each seasonal influenza vaccination recruits few new T cells, the authors suggested.

There are 13 residues in the CDR3. The V and J ends lost 6 bases and 5 bases, in that order; junction bases with no gene match: 4. For this clonotype: As yet, its antigen is unknown.

TCRdb analysed the RT-PCR reads with MiXCR anew, one entry per CDR3 protein. The sample lists about half a million distinct CDR3 sequences; under 9% were seen once. The V and J genes are TRBV12-3 or TRBV12-4 and TRBJ2-7; 10 positions match TRBD2. The input for sequencing was PBMCs from blood, taken roughly 24 months after vaccination. This clonotype originated in a man aged 50-75 years who received an inactivated influenza vaccine. The CDR3: CASSPSGGDEQYF. The CDR3 DNA is TGTGCCAGCAGCCCCAGCGGGGGGGACGAGCAGTACTTC.